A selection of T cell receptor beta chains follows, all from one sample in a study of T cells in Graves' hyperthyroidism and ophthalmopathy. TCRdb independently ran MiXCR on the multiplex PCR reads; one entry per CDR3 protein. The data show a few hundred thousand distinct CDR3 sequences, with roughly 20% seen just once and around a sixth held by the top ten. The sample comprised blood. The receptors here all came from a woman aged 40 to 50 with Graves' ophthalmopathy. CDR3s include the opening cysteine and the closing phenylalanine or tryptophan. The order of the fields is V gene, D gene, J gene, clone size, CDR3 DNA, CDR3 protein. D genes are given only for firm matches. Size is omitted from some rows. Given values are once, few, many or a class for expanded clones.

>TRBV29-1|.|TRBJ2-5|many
TGCAGCCCAAGAGTTGGGGAGACCCAGTACTTC
CSPRVGETQYF
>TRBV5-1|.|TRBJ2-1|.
TGCGCCAGCAGCGCCTCAGGTCGCGACTTTAACAATGAGCAGTTCTTC
CASSASGRDFNNEQFF
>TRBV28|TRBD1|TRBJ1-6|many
TGTGCCAGCAGGGGAGGGACAGGAATTATGGATTCACCCCTCCACTTT
CASRGGTGIMDSPLHF
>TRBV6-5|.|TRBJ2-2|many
TGTGCCAGCACCCGAGGCCCCCACATGAACACCGGGGAGCTGTTTTTT
CASTRGPHMNTGELFF
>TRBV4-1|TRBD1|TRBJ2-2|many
TGCGCCAGCAGCCAAGAGGGACAGCTGAACACCGGGGAGCTGTTTTTT
CASSQEGQLNTGELFF
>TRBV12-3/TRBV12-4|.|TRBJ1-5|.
TGTGCCAGCAGTCCTGTGGGGGGAGGCAATCAGCCCCAGCATTTT
CASSPVGGGNQPQHF
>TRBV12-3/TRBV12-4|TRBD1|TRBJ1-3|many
TGTGCCAGCAGTTCAAGGACAGGCTCCAGCTCTGGAAACACCATATATTTT
CASSSRTGSSSGNTIYF
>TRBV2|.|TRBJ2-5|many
TGTGCCAGCAGTGTAGTCGCCCTCCAAGAGACCCAGTACTTC
CASSVVALQETQYF
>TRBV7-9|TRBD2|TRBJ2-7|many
TGTGCCAGCAGCGGACTAGCGGGAGTAATGGGGGAGCAGTACTTC
CASSGLAGVMGEQYF
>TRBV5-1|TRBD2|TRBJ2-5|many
TGCGCCAGCAGCCCGGGACTAGCGGGACGAGAGACCCAGTACTTC
CASSPGLAGRETQYF
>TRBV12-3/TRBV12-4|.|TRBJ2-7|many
TGTGCCAGCAGTTCTGGGAAACACGAGCAGTACTTC
CASSSGKHEQYF
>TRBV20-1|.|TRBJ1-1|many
TGCAGTGCACTCGCCGGACAGTCGATGTGGACTGAAGCTTTCTTT
CSALAGQSMWTEAFF
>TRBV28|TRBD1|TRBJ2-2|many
TGTGCCAGCAGTCCCCGACAGGGGACCCACACCGGGGAGCTGTTTTTT
CASSPRQGTHTGELFF
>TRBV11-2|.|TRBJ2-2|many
TGTGCCAGCAGCTTAGATCGGTACAGGACCGGGGAGCTGTTTTTT
CASSLDRYRTGELFF
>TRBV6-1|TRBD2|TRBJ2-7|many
TGTGCCAGCAGTGAAAGTGGGACTAGCTGGCTCGAGCAGTACTTC
CASSESGTSWLEQYF
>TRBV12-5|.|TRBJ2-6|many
TGTGCTAGTGGTTTATCCGGCGGGGCCAACGTCCTGACTTTC
CASGLSGGANVLTF
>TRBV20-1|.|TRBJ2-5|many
TGCAGTGCTAGCAGGACAGAAGAGACCCAGTACTTC
CSASRTEETQYF
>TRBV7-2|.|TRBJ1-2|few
TGTGCCAGCAGCTTAGGGCACAAAGCTAACTATGGCTACACCTTC
CASSLGHKANYGYTF
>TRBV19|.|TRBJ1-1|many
TGTGCCAGTAGGTATGAAGGCACTGAAGCTTTCTTT
CASRYEGTEAFF
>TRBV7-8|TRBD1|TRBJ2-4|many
TGTGCCAGCAGCGACGGGACAGACTTACCCATAGCCAAAAACATTCAGTACTTC
CASSDGTDLPIAKNIQYF
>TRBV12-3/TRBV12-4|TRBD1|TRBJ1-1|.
TGTGCCAGCACCACCGGGACAGGGTTGAACACTGAAGCTTTCTTT
CASTTGTGLNTEAFF
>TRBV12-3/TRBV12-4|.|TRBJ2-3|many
TGTGCCAGCAGTCGTAGGGAGGATACGCAGTATTTT
CASSRREDTQYF
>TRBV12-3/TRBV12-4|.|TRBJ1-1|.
TGTGCCAGCAGTTCCCGATGGACTGAAGCTTTCTTT
CASSSRWTEAFF
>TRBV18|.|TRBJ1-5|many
TGTGCCAGCTCACCAGGTGGGCGCGATATACCCCAGCATTTT
CASSPGGRDIPQHF
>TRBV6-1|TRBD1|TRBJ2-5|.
TGTGCCAGCAGTGTAGCGGGACAGGGGCGAGAGACCCAGTACTTC
CASSVAGQGRETQYF
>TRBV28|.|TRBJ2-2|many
TGTGCCAGCAGTTTCCGTACTAGCTCGAACACCGGGGAGCTGTTTTTT
CASSFRTSSNTGELFF
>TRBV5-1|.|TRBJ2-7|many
TGCGCCAGCAGCTTGTATACGTCAGGGGACTTGGCATACGAGCAGTACTTC
CASSLYTSGDLAYEQYF
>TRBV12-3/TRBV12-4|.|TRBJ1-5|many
TGTGCCAGCAGCCTAAAGGGGGACGGTCAGCCCCAGCATTTT
CASSLKGDGQPQHF
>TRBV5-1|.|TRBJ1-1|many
TGCGCCAGCAGCTTGGACAGACCGAACACTGAAGCTTTCTTT
CASSLDRPNTEAFF
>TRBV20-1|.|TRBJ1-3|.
TGCAGTGCTAGAGCGATGGGGGCTGCTGGAAACACCATATATTTT
CSARAMGAAGNTIYF
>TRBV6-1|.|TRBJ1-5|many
TGTGCCAGCAGTGAAGACAGGTACAATCAGCCCCAGCATTTT
CASSEDRYNQPQHF
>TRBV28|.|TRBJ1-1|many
TGTGCCAGCAGCGGAACGACTGAAGCTTTCTTT
CASSGTTEAFF
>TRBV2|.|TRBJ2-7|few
TGTGCCAGCAGTCCGAATAGACAGAACTACGAGCAGTACTTC
CASSPNRQNYEQYF
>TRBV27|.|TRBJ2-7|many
TGTGCCAGCAGTTCTCTAGAGCCTGACTACGAGCAGTACTTC
CASSSLEPDYEQYF
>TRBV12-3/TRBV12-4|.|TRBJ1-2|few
TGTGCCAGCAGTTCTCCCTCCGGGACAAGCTATGGCTACACCTTC
CASSSPSGTSYGYTF
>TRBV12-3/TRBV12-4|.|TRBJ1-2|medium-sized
TGTGCCAGCAGTTTTTCGGGGGATGGCTACACCTTC
CASSFSGDGYTF
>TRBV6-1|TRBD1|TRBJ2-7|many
TGTGCCAGCAGGCCGGGACAGGGGCTTTTCTACGAGCAGTACTTC
CASRPGQGLFYEQYF
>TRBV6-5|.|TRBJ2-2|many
TGTGCCAGCAGGGCGCACTTCCTCGGAACCGGGGAGCTGTTTTTT
CASRAHFLGTGELFF
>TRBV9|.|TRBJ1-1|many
TGTGCCAGCAGCGTAGACCCAGTGAACACTGAAGCTTTCTTT
CASSVDPVNTEAFF
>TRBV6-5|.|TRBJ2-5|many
TGTGCCAGCAGTTACCCGCCTCCGGGGGAGACCCAGTACTTC
CASSYPPPGETQYF
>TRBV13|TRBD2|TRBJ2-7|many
TGTGCCAGCAGCGCCCGGACTAGCGCGCTGAACGAGCAGTACTTC
CASSARTSALNEQYF
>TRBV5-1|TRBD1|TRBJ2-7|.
TGCGCCAGCAGCACGGGGACAGGGAGGTTTGCGTCCTACGAGCAGTACTTC
CASSTGTGRFASYEQYF
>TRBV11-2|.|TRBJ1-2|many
TGTGCCAGCAGCTCAAGGGCGGGGATCCCCTATGGCTACACCTTC
CASSSRAGIPYGYTF
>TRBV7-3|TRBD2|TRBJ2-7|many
TGTGCCAGCAGCTTACGTCCTAGCGGGATCTACGAGCAGTACTTC
CASSLRPSGIYEQYF
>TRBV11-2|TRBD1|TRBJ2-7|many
TGTGCCAGCAGCCGTTCACAGGGGTGGTACGAGCAGTACTTC
CASSRSQGWYEQYF
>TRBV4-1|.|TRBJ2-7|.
TGCGCCAGCAGCCAATTACAGACGAGGGACGGCTCCTACGAGCAGTACTTC
CASSQLQTRDGSYEQYF
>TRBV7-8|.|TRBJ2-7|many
TGTGCCAGCAGCCCCGATAGCATTTTGCGGCTCTCCTACGAGCAGTACTTC
CASSPDSILRLSYEQYF
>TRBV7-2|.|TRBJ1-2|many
TGTGCCAGCAGCTCCACCGAAAGCCTCGTGGACTATGGCTACACCTTC
CASSSTESLVDYGYTF
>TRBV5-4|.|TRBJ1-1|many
TGTGCCAGCAGCTTGTTCGGGTACGGCACTGAAGCTTTCTTT
CASSLFGYGTEAFF
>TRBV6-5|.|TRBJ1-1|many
TGTGCCAGCAGTTCGTCCATTGGGGCTTTCTTT
CASSSSIGAFF
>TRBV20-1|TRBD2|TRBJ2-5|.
TGCAGTGCTAGAGGGGAACTAGCGGGAACTACCGGGACCCAGTACTTC
CSARGELAGTTGTQYF
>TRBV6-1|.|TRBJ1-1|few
TGTGCCAGCAGTGAAAGGCAGGGGCGGGACACTGAAGCTTTCTTT
CASSERQGRDTEAFF
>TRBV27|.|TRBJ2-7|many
TGTGCCAGCAGTTCAATGAACCTCAGGGTTCGGCGGGAGCAGTACTTC
CASSSMNLRVRREQYF
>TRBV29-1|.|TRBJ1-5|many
TGCAGCGTTGTACCGGGGACCGATAGCAATCAGCCCCAGCATTTT
CSVVPGTDSNQPQHF
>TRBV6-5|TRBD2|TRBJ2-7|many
TGTGCCAGCAGTTACTCCCTAGCGGGTGAGGCCGAGCAGTACTTC
CASSYSLAGEAEQYF
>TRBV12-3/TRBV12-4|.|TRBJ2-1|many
TGTGCCAGCAGGCCGGGGGCTCTTGTGGCCAATGAGCAGTTCTTC
CASRPGALVANEQFF